This TCR beta chain is drawn from a study of response to subunit inactivated influenza vaccine. At least ten counts were recorded for this clonotype. TCRdb re-called the RT-PCR reads with MiXCR, one entry per CDR3 protein. Altogether 500,000 to 650,000 distinct CDR3 sequences are present, 6% to 9% being singletons, with the ten largest covering 10% to 15%. Germline loops: CDR1 DFQATT, CDR2 SNEGSKA (reference sequence). Trimming removed 6 bases from V and 7 bases from J; junction bases left unmatched: 15. The CDR3 covers 15 residues. The genes are TRBV20-1 and TRBJ1-2, with 9 bases aligning to TRBD1. This clonotype originated in a man between 50 and 75 years old who received an inactivated influenza vaccine. The sample here was PBMCs from blood, taken around 25 months after vaccination. The CDR3 sequence: CSAPRRDRDLGGYTF. In DNA form, the CDR3 reads TGCAGTGCCCCTCGCCGGGACAGGGATCTGGGTGGCTACACCTTC.